The clone carrying this T cell receptor beta chain was detected only once. This entry is derived from a study of blood T cell repertoires in COVID-19. Study-level background: From T cells, B-cell-depleted T cells, or PBMCs came the material, which was cDNA or gDNA.

Germline V CDR1 and CDR2: SNHLY, FYNNEI. The V end lost 7 bases, the J end lost 1 base, and 9 bases lay between the germline ends. This CDR3 is 13 amino acids long. Data came from immunoSEQ multiplex PCR; TCRdb stores just in-frame clones and leaves some out. This sample has about 130,000 clones, with roughly four fifths found just once. The chain joins TRBV2 to TRBJ2-3; D perhaps matches TRBD2 (6 bases). Material: peripheral blood. The origin of this receptor is a woman aged 55 to 70 with acute or convalescent COVID-19. CDR3 sequence: CASNPSGTDTQYF. CDR3 nucleotide sequence: TGTGCCAGCAACCCTAGCGGCACAGATACGCAGTATTTT.